This is a list of T cell receptor beta chains from one sample in a study of PD-1 blockade in mismatch repair-deficient tumors. Clones were read by immunoSEQ multiplex PCR, and TCRdb kept only the in-frame ones, dropping some. Of about 15,000 clones in the sample, 84% were seen once. The input for sequencing was PBMCs, taken before pembrolizumab treatment. The receptor set was obtained from an adult with mismatch repair-deficient cancer. CDR3s include the opening cysteine and the closing phenylalanine or tryptophan. D genes are given only for firm matches. The listing skips clone size in some rows; elsewhere it reads once, few, many or a size class.

NA,TRBJ2-1,NA,TRBV19,CASSNIGEAYGEQFF,TGTGCCAGTAGTAACATAGGGGAGGCCTACGGTGAGCAGTTCTTC
TRBD2,TRBJ2-3,NA,TRBV30,CAGRLAGELRTQYF,TGTGCTGGCCGGCTAGCGGGAGAGTTGAGGACGCAGTATTTT
NA,TRBJ2-5,NA,TRBV30,CAWARAEIQETQYF,TGTGCCTGGGCTCGTGCAGAGATCCAAGAGACCCAGTACTTC
NA,TRBJ1-2,NA,TRBV25-1,CASSDARDYTF,TGTGCCAGCAGTGATGCCCGGGACTACACCTTC
TRBD2,TRBJ2-7,NA,TRBV4-1,CASSQGRAGGPVQYF,TGCGCCAGCAGCCAAGGTAGGGCGGGAGGGCCCGTGCAGTACTTC
NA,TRBJ2-7,once,TRBV4-3,CASSQDPPGSPGHEQYF,TGCGCCAGCAGCCAAGACCCACCAGGTTCCCCAGGCCACGAGCAGTACTTC
NA,TRBJ2-4,NA,TRBV27,CASSARTGELSKNIQYF,TGTGCCAGCAGTGCCCGAACGGGCGAATTGAGCAAAAACATTCAGTACTTC
TRBD2,TRBJ2-2,NA,TRBV6-4,CASSGRDTGELFF,TGTGCCAGCAGCGGGAGGGACACCGGGGAGCTGTTTTTT
NA,TRBJ2-1,once,TRBV30,CAWSVLQAGEQFF,TGTGCCTGGAGTGTACTTCAAGCGGGTGAGCAGTTCTTC
TRBD2,TRBJ2-7,NA,TRBV6-5,CASSKTSGSSYEQYF,TGTGCCAGCAGTAAGACTAGCGGGAGCTCCTACGAGCAGTACTTC
TRBD1,TRBJ1-2,hyperexpanded,TRBV29-1,CSVVPGTGAYGYTF,TGCAGCGTTGTGCCCGGGACAGGAGCCTATGGCTACACCTTC
TRBD2,TRBJ2-1,NA,TRBV10-2,CASTGTSNNEQFF,TGCGCCAGCACCGGGACTAGCAACAATGAGCAGTTCTTC
TRBD2,TRBJ2-5,few,TRBV11-2,CASRGAGLAGPKTQYF,TGTGCCAGCAGGGGAGCGGGACTAGCGGGTCCAAAGACCCAGTACTTC
NA,TRBJ1-2,NA,TRBV9,CASSPGANYGYTF,TGTGCCAGCAGCCCCGGGGCTAACTATGGCTACACCTTC
NA,TRBJ2-1,NA,TRBV4-3,CASSPRGRNEQFF,TGCGCCAGCAGCCCCCGAGGGAGGAATGAGCAGTTCTTC
NA,TRBJ2-7,NA,TRBV28,CASSLSWGRSYEQYF,TGTGCCAGCAGTTTATCGTGGGGCAGGTCCTACGAGCAGTACTTC
NA,TRBJ1-5,NA,TRBV15,CATSRGGIFLNQPQHF,TGTGCCACCAGCAGGGGGGGAATTTTCCTTAATCAGCCCCAGCATTTT
NA,TRBJ2-3,few,TRBV21-1,CASSKGGGTSTDTQYF,TGTGCCAGCTCCAAGGGAGGCGGAACTAGCACAGATACGCAGTATTTT
TRBD1,TRBJ2-5,once,TRBV11-2,CASSVRDSKETQYF,TGTGCCAGCAGCGTCCGGGACAGCAAAGAGACCCAGTACTTC
TRBD2,TRBJ2-5,NA,TRBV4-1,CASSPRRGTQETQYF,TGCGCCAGCAGCCCGCGGCGGGGGACCCAAGAGACCCAGTACTTC
TRBD2,TRBJ2-5,NA,TRBV4-1,CASSQAGTSGRRDGTQYF,TGCGCCAGCAGCCAAGCCGGGACTAGCGGGCGTCGAGATGGGACCCAGTACTTC
NA,TRBJ2-5,NA,TRBV5-4,CASSSSLGGIETQYF,TGTGCCAGCAGCTCGAGTCTAGGAGGAATTGAGACCCAGTACTTC
TRBD2,TRBJ2-1,NA,TRBV27,CASSLGTSLYNEQFF,TGTGCCAGCAGTCTCGGGACTAGCCTCTACAATGAGCAGTTCTTC
NA,TRBJ2-7,NA,TRBV10-3,CAISEGGGGGRREQYF,TGTGCCATCAGTGAGGGGGGAGGTGGCGGGCGGCGGGAGCAGTACTTC
NA,TRBJ1-1,NA,TRBV21-1,CASSRDRGNTEAFF,TGTGCCAGCAGCAGGGACAGGGGGAACACTGAAGCTTTCTTT
NA,TRBJ2-7,NA,TRBV7-2,CASQKGGGNTYEQYF,TGTGCCAGCCAAAAGGGGGGCGGGAATACCTACGAGCAGTACTTC
NA,TRBJ2-1,NA,TRBV12-5,CASGSRIGQFF,TGTGCTAGTGGTTCCCGTATCGGGCAGTTCTTC
NA,TRBJ1-4,NA,TRBV6-5,CASRSQIANEKLFF,TGTGCCAGCAGGAGTCAAATCGCTAATGAAAAACTGTTTTTT
NA,TRBJ2-1,NA,TRBV2,CASSGSSYNEQFF,TGTGCCAGCAGTGGGAGCTCCTACAATGAGCAGTTCTTC
NA,TRBJ2-2,NA,TRBV6-4,CASSDGNTGELFF,TGTGCCAGCAGTGACGGGAACACCGGGGAGCTGTTTTTT
NA,TRBJ2-3,NA,TRBV6-4,CASSDRGTDTQYF,TGTGCCAGCAGTGACAGGGGAACAGATACGCAGTATTTT
NA,TRBJ2-2,once,TRBV29-1,CSVDWGTGELFF,TGCAGCGTTGATTGGGGAACCGGGGAGCTGTTTTTT
NA,TRBJ2-4,NA,TRBV28,CASSEDSDRAKNIQYF,TGTGCCAGCAGTGAGGACTCAGACCGGGCCAAAAACATTCAGTACTTC
NA,TRBJ2-3,NA,TRBV19,CASSMRQRSTDTQYF,TGTGCCAGTAGTATGAGACAGCGAAGCACAGATACGCAGTATTTT
NA,TRBJ2-1,NA,TRBV6-1,CASSELQGFENEQFF,TGTGCCAGCAGTGAACTCCAGGGTTTTGAGAATGAGCAGTTCTTC
TRBD2,TRBJ2-7,NA,TRBV6-5,CASAGTSGAYEQYF,TGTGCCAGCGCCGGGACTAGCGGAGCCTACGAGCAGTACTTC
NA,TRBJ2-5,few,TRBV5-6,CASSDAGRETQYF,TGTGCCAGCAGTGACGCAGGGAGAGAGACCCAGTACTTC
NA,TRBJ2-5,once,TRBV18,CASSPPGGGETQYF,TGTGCCAGCTCACCCCCCGGGGGAGGTGAGACCCAGTACTTC
TRBD1,TRBJ2-3,NA,TRBV6-6,CASSSGRGTDTQYF,TGTGCCAGCAGTTCCGGCAGGGGGACAGATACGCAGTATTTT
NA,TRBJ2-1,NA,TRBV7-2,CASSLVIGGPPYNEQFF,TGTGCCAGCAGCTTAGTTATCGGGGGCCCCCCCTACAATGAGCAGTTCTTC
TRBD2,TRBJ2-1,NA,TRBV30,CAWSVGGSANEQFF,TGTGCCTGGAGTGTAGGCGGGAGTGCCAATGAGCAGTTCTTC
NA,TRBJ2-7,NA,TRBV6-5,CASSYSAGSSYEQYF,TGTGCCAGCAGTTACTCGGCGGGGAGCTCCTACGAGCAGTACTTC
NA,TRBJ2-1,NA,TRBV7-9,CASSPLGRYNEQFF,TGTGCCAGCAGCCCCCTCGGGAGATACAATGAGCAGTTCTTC
NA,TRBJ1-2,once,TRBV11-2,CASSSGYGYTF,TGTGCCAGCAGCTCGGGTTATGGCTACACCTTC
NA,TRBJ1-1,NA,TRBV9,CASSVRASPTEAFF,TGTGCCAGCAGCGTGAGGGCGTCTCCCACTGAAGCTTTCTTT
NA,TRBJ1-1,NA,TRBV7-8,CASSGGHRSEAFF,TGTGCCAGCAGCGGGGGGCACAGGTCTGAAGCTTTCTTT
TRBD2,TRBJ2-1,few,TRBV27,CASSSSGSWDEQFF,TGTGCCAGCTCTTCTAGCGGGAGTTGGGATGAGCAGTTCTTC
TRBD2,TRBJ2-3,NA,TRBV10-1,CASISGSYTDTQYF,TGCGCCAGCATTAGCGGGAGCTACACAGATACGCAGTATTTT
TRBD1,TRBJ2-3,few,TRBV10-3,CAISAQGTASTDTQYF,TGTGCCATCAGTGCCCAAGGGACAGCTAGCACAGATACGCAGTATTTT
TRBD1,TRBJ1-2,NA,TRBV15,CATSREMTGVSGYTF,TGTGCCACCAGCAGAGAAATGACAGGGGTTAGTGGCTACACCTTC
TRBD1,TRBJ2-5,NA,TRBV29-1,CSVEQGAAFGTQYF,TGCAGCGTTGAACAGGGGGCTGCTTTTGGGACCCAGTACTTC
TRBD2,TRBJ2-7,NA,TRBV12-5,CASGPRRERGTYEQYF,TGTGCTAGTGGTCCGCGGCGGGAGCGGGGGACCTACGAGCAGTACTTC